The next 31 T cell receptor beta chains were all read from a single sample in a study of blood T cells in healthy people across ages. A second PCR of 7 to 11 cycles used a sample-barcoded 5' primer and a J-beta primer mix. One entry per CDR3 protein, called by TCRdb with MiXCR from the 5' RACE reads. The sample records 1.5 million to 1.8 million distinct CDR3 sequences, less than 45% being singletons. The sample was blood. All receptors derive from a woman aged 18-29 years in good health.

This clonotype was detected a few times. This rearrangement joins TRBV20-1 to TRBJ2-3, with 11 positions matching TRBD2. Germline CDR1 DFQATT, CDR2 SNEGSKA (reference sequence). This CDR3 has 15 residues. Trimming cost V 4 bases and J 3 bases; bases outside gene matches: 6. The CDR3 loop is CSATIAGGRTDTQYF. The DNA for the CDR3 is TGCAGTGCTACGATAGCGGGGGGGAGAACAGATACGCAGTATTTT.

This chain's CDR3 is CASSEAIGRVTYNEQFF. In nucleotides, the CDR3 is TGTGCCAGCAGTGAAGCGATAGGCAGGGTAACCTACAATGAGCAGTTCTTC. The rearrangement links TRBV6-1 to TRBJ2-1; tentatively, D is TRBD1 (5 bases). Germline CDR1 MNHNS, CDR2 SASEGT. This CDR3 has 17 amino acids. V was shortened by 0 bases and J by 2 bases, with 14 bases between the two germline ends.

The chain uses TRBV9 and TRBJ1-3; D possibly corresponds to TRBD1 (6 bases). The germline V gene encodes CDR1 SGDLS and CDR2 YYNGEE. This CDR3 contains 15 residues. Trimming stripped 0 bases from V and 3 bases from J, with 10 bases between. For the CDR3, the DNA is TGTGCCAGCAGCGTAGTAGGGGGAAGTGGAAACACCATATATTTT. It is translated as CASSVVGGSGNTIYF.

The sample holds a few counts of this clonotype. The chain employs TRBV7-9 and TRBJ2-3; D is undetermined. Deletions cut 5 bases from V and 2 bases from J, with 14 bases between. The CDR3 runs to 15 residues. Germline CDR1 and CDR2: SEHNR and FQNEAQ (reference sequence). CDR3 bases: TGTGCCAGCAGCGGTGATACTCACCCCACAGATACGCAGTATTTT. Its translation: CASSGDTHPTDTQYF.

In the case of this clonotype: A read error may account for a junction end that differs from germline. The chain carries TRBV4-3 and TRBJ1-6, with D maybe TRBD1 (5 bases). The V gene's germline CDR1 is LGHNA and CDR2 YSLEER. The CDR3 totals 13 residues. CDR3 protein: CASKGLGNSPPHF. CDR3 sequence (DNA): TGCGCCAGTAAGGGGTTGGGTAATTCACCCCCCCACTTT.

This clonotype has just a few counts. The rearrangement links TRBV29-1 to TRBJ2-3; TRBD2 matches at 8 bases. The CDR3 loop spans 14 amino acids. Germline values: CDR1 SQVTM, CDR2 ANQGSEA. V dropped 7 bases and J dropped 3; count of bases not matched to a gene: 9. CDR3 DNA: TGCAGCGCCAAGCGGGAGTATAATACAGATACGCAGTATTTT. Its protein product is CSAKREYNTDTQYF.

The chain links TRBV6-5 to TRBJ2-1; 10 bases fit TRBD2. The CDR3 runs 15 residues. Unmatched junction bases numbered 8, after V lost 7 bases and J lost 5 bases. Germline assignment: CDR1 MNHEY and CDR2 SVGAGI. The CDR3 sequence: CASTVAGGRHNEQFF. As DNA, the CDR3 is TGTGCCAGCACTGTAGCGGGAGGCAGGCACAATGAGCAGTTCTTC.

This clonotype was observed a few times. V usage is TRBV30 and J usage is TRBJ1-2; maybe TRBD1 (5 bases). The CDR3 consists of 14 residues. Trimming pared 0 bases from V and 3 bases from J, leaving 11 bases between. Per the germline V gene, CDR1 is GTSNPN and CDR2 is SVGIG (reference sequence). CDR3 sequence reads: CAWSVGLTDYGYTF. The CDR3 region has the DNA TGTGCCTGGAGTGTCGGTTTGACAGACTATGGCTACACCTTC.

DNA for the CDR3: TGTGCCAGCATAGCGGGGGTTGGAGATACGCAGTATTTT. Protein sequence: CASIAGVGDTQYF. This chain uses TRBV28 with TRBJ2-3; 9 nucleotides line up with TRBD2. This CDR3 region has 13 residues. The junction had 4 bases not matched to a gene; V was cut back by 7 bases and J by 5 bases. The V gene's germline CDR1 is MDHEN and CDR2 SYDVKM.

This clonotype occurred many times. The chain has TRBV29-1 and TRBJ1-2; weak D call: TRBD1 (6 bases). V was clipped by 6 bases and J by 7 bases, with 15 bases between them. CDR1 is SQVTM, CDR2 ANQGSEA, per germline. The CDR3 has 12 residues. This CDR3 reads CSVETTGFGYTF. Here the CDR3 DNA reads TGCAGCGTCGAAACGACAGGTTTTGGCTACACCTTC.

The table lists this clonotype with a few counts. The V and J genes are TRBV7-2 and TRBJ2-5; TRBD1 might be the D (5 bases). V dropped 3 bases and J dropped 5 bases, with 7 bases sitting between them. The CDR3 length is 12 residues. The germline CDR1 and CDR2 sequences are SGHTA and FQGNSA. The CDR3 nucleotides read TGTGCCAGCAGCTTCAGGGCCGAGACCCAGTACTTC. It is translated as CASSFRAETQYF.

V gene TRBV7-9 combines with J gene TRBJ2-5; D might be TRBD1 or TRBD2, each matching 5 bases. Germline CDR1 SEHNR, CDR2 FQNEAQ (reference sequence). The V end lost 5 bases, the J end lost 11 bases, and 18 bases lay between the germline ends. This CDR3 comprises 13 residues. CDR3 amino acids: CASSVPAMGEQYF. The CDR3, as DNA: TGTGCCAGCAGCGTCCCTGCTATGGGGGAGCAGTACTTC. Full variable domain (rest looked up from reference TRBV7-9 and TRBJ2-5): DTGVSQNPRHKITKRGQNVTFRCDPISEHNRLYWYRQTLGQGPEFLTYFQNEAQLEKSRLLSDRFSAERPKGSFSTLEIQRTEQGDSAMYLCASSVPAMGEQYFGPGTRLLVL.

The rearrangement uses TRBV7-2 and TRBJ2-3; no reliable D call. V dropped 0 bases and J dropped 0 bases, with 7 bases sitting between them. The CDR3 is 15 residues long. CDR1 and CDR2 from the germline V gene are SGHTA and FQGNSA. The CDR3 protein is CASSLAVVSTDTQYF. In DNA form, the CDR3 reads TGTGCCAGCAGCTTAGCGGTAGTTAGCACAGATACGCAGTATTTT.

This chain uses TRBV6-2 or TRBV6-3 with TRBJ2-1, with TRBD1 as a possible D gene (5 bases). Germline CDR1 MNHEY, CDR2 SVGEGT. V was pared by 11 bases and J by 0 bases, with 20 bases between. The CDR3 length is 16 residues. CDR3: CAGTQYRGNSYNEQFF. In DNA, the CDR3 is TGTGCCGGCACCCAATATAGGGGAAACTCCTACAATGAGCAGTTCTTC.

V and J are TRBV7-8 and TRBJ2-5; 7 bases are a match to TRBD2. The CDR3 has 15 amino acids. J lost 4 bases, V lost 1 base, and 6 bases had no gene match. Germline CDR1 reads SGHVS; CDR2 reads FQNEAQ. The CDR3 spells CASSLVLPGGETQYF. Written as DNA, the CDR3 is TGTGCCAGCAGCTTAGTCCTGCCGGGGGGAGAGACCCAGTACTTC.

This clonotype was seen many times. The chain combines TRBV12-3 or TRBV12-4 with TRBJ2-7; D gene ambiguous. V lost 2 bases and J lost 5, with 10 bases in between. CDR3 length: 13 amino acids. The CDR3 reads CASSLTASNEQYF. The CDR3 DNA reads TGTGCCAGCAGTTTAACGGCTTCCAACGAGCAGTACTTC.

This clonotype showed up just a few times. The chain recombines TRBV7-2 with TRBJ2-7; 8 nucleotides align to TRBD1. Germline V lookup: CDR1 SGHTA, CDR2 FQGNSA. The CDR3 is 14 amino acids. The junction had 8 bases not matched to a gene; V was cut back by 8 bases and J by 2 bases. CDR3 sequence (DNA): TGTGCCAGCGCCCGGGACAGGCCAACCTACGAGCAGTACTTC. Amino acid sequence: CASARDRPTYEQYF.

The CDR3 DNA is TGTGCCAGCAGTTATGCCGTAGGGGACACTGAAGCTTTCTTT. Amino acid sequence: CASSYAVGDTEAFF. The chain is built from TRBV6-2 or TRBV6-3 and TRBJ1-1; perhaps TRBD1 as D (5 bases). CDR1 is MNHEY, CDR2 SVGEGT, per germline. The length of the CDR3 is 14 residues. The V gene lost 3 bases and the J gene lost 3 bases, with 11 bases spanning the gap.

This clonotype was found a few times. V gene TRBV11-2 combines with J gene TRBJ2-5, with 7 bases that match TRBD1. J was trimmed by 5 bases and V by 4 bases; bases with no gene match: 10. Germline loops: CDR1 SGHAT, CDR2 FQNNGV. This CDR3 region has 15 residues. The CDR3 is CASSSSGTVGETQYF. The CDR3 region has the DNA TGTGCCAGCAGCTCCTCCGGGACAGTTGGGGAGACCCAGTACTTC.

The CDR3 DNA reads as TGTGCCATCAGTGAAGGAGGACAGGGTTTCGGAAACACCATATATTTT. The encoded protein is CAISEGGQGFGNTIYF. This chain links TRBV10-3 with TRBJ1-3, with 8 bases fitting TRBD1. Germline trimming cut 3 bases from V and 4 bases from J; bases unmatched to any gene: 8. Germline loops: CDR1 ENHRY, CDR2 SYGVKD. The CDR3 covers 16 residues.

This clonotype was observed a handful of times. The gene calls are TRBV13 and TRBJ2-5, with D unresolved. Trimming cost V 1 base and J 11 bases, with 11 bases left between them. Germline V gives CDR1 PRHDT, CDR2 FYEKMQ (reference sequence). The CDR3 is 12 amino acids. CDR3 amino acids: CASSLVAEEQYF. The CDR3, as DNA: TGTGCCAGCAGCTTAGTGGCAGAAGAGCAGTACTTC.

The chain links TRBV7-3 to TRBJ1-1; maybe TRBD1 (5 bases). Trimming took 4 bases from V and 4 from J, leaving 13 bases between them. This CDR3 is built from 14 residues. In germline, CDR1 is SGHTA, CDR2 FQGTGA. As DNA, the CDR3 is TGTGCCAGCAGCTCGCTCGGGGGGGTCACTGAAGCTTTCTTT. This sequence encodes CASSSLGGVTEAFF.

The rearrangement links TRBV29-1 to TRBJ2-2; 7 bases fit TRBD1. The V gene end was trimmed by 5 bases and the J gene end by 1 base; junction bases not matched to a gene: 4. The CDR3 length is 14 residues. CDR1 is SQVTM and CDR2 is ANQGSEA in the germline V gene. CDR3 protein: CSVTGAMNTGELFF. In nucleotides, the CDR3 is TGCAGCGTTACAGGGGCGATGAACACCGGGGAGCTGTTTTTT.

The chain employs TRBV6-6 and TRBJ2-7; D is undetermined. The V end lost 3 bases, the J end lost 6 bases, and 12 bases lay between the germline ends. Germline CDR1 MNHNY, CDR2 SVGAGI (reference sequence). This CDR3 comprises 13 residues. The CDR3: CASSYSKLPEQYF. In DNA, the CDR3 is TGTGCCAGCAGTTATTCTAAGCTCCCCGAGCAGTACTTC.

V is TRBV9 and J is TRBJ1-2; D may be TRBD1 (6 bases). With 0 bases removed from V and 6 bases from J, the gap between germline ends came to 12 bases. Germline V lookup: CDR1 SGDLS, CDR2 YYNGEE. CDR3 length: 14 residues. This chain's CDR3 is CASSVEGRGHGYTF. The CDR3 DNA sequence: TGTGCCAGCAGCGTAGAGGGCAGGGGCCATGGCTACACCTTC.

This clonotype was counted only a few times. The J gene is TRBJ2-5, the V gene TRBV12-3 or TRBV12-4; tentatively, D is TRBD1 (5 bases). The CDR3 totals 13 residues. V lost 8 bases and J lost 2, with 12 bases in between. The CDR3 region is CASLQGVQETQYF. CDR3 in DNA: TGTGCCAGCCTTCAGGGTGTTCAAGAGACCCAGTACTTC.

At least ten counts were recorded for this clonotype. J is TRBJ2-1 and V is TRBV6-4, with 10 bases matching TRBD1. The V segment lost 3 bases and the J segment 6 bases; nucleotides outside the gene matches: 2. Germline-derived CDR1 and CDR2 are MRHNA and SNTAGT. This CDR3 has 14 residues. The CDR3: CASSERTGGNEQFF. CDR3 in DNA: TGTGCCAGCAGTGAGAGGACAGGGGGCAATGAGCAGTTCTTC.

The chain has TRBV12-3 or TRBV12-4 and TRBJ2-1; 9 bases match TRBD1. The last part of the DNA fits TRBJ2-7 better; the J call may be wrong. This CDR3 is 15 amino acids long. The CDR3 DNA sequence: TGTGCCAGCAGTCAAACAGGGGGCGGCTACAATGAGCAGTACTTC. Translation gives CASSQTGGGYNEQYF.

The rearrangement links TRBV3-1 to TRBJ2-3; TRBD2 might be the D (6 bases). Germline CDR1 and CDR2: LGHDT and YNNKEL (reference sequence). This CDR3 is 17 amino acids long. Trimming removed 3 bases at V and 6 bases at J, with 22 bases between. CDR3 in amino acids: CASSHRQLADVQDTQYF. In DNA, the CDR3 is TGTGCCAGCAGCCATCGTCAACTAGCAGACGTGCAGGATACGCAGTATTTT.

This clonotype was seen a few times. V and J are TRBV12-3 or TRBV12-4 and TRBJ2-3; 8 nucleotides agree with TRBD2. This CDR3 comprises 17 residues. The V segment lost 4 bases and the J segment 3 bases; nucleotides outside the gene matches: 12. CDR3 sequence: CASSSPRLASRTDTQYF. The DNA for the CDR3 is TGTGCCAGCAGTTCACCAAGACTAGCGTCGAGGACAGATACGCAGTATTTT.

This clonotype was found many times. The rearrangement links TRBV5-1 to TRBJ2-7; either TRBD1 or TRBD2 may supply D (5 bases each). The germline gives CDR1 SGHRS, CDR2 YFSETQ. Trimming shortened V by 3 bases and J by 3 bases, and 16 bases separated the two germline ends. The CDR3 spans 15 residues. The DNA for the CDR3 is TGCGCCAGCAGCTCTCAGGGCGGGTATGACTACGAGCAGTACTTC. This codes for CASSSQGGYDYEQYF.